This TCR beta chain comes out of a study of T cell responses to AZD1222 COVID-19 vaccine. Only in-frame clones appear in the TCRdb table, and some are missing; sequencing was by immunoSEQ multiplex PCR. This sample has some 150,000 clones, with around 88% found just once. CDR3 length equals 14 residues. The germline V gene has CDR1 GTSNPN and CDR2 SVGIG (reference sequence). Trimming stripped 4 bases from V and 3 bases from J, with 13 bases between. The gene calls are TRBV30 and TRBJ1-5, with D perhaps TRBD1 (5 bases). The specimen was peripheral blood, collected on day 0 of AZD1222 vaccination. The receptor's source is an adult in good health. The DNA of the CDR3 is TGTGCCTGGACCCGTGACAGAAACAATCAGCCCCAGCATTTT. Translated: CAWTRDRNNQPQHF.